A single sample is the source of the 18 T cell receptor beta chains below, sequenced in a study of blood T cell repertoires in COVID-19. Method: immunoSEQ multiplex PCR; TCRdb's copy keeps in-frame clones and lacks some. Among over 150,000 clones, approximately 85% were seen once, and the ten largest hold about 1%. Sequencing input: peripheral blood. These TCRs come from a man aged 40-49 years with acute or convalescent COVID-19.

The rearrangement links TRBV12-3 or TRBV12-4 to TRBJ2-7; D might be TRBD2 (6 bases). V was trimmed by 5 bases and J by 4 bases, leaving 12 bases between them. CDR3 length: 13 residues. This chain's CDR3 is CASSPGLRYEQYF. The CDR3 nucleotides are TGTGCCAGCAGTCCGGGACTGAGATACGAGCAGTACTTC.

The gene calls are TRBV5-1 and TRBJ2-2; possible D gene TRBD1, 7 bases. CDR3 length: 16 amino acids. V was shortened by 3 bases and J by 0 bases, with 12 bases between the two germline ends. Germline CDR1 and CDR2: SGHRS and YFSETQ. CDR3 sequence (DNA): TGCGCCAGCAGCTACGCGGGACAGTCGAACACCGGGGAGCTGTTTTTT. Translating it yields CASSYAGQSNTGELFF.

The chain has TRBV3-1 (or the pseudogene TRBV3-2) and TRBJ1-1; D is unresolved. Trimming shortened V by 1 base and J by 0 bases, and 12 bases separated the two germline ends. The CDR3 loop spans 16 amino acids. Germline V CDR1 and CDR2: LGHDT, YNNKEL (reference sequence). The CDR3 is CASSQVVSLLNTEAFF. CDR3 DNA: TGTGCCAGCAGCCAAGTCGTATCCCTACTGAACACTGAAGCTTTCTTT.

This clone appeared a single time. The V call is TRBV28, the J call TRBJ2-7; possible D gene TRBD1, 5 bases. Trimming shortened V by 6 bases and J by 3 bases, and 21 bases separated the two germline ends. CDR3 size: 16 residues. Germline CDR1 is MDHEN and CDR2 is SYDVKM. The chain's CDR3 is CASSEDTEADFYEQYF. In DNA, the CDR3 is TGTGCCAGCAGCGAGGACACAGAGGCCGACTTCTACGAGCAGTACTTC. The variable domain in full, with the rest retrieved from reference TRBV28 and TRBJ2-7, is DVKVTQSSRYLVKRTGEKVFLECVQDMDHENMFWYRQDPGLGLRLIYFSYDVKMKEKGDIPEGYSVSREKKERFSLILESASTNQTSMYLCASSEDTEADFYEQYFGPGTRLTVT.

J is TRBJ1-1 and V is TRBV6-2 or TRBV6-3; D is perhaps TRBD1 (6 bases). This CDR3 region has 14 residues. V was trimmed by 4 bases and J by 3 bases, leaving 12 bases between them. Per the germline V gene, CDR1 is MNHEY and CDR2 is SVGEGT. CDR3 sequence: CASSWTVMDTEAFF. CDR3 nucleotides: TGTGCCAGCAGTTGGACAGTTATGGACACTGAAGCTTTCTTT.

The chain employs TRBV14 and TRBJ2-1, with 7 bases fitting TRBD1. V gave up 6 bases and J gave up 0 bases; unmatched junction bases: 5. Looked up from germline, CDR1 is SGHDN and CDR2 is FVKESK. The CDR3 loop spans 15 amino acids. CDR3 sequence (DNA): TGTGCCAGCAGGCAGACAGGGAGCTCCTACAATGAGCAGTTCTTC. Its translation is CASRQTGSSYNEQFF.

The chain uses TRBV25-1 and TRBJ2-2; TRBD1 might be the D (6 bases). The CDR3 runs to 15 residues. Germline V gives CDR1 MGHDK, CDR2 SYGVNS. The V end was cut by 2 bases, the J end by 6 bases, with 13 bases between. The CDR3 sequence is CASSEAGDKAGELFF. In nucleotides, the CDR3 is TGTGCCAGCAGTGAAGCAGGGGACAAGGCCGGGGAGCTGTTTTTT.

The chain combines TRBV7-9 with TRBJ1-2, with 9 bases identical to TRBD1. Trimming at V came to 5 bases and at J to 6 bases, leaving 4 bases not matched to a gene. CDR1 is SEHNR and CDR2 is FQNEAQ in the germline V gene (reference sequence). The CDR3 runs to 13 residues. Written as DNA, the CDR3 is TGTGCCAGCAGCCGAGGACAGGGGAATGGCTACACCTTC. This gives the protein CASSRGQGNGYTF.

The chain uses TRBV12-3 or TRBV12-4 and TRBJ1-1; a weak D match, TRBD1 (5 bases). V was clipped by 4 bases and J by 3 bases, with 9 bases between them. The CDR3 contains 13 residues. CDR3 region: CASSWGRDTEAFF. The CDR3 DNA sequence: TGTGCCAGCAGTTGGGGCAGGGACACTGAAGCTTTCTTT.

Concerning this clone itself: Germline and junction disagree at one end, which may indicate a read error. CDR3 in amino acids: CAIRESGGENSPLHF. CDR3 coding DNA: TGTGCCATCAGGGAGTCAGGGGGGGAGAATTCACCCCTCCACTTT. V and J are TRBV10-3 and TRBJ1-6; 7 nucleotides match TRBD1. The CDR3 totals 15 residues. CDR1 is ENHRY, CDR2 SYGVKD, per germline.

The chain is built from TRBV4-1 and TRBJ2-3, with unresolved D. The CDR3 length is 15 residues. Trimming removed 1 base from V and 1 base from J, with 9 bases in between. From germline, CDR1 is MGHRA and CDR2 YSYEKL. The CDR3 loop reads CASSQGVRGTDTQYF. In nucleotides, the CDR3 is TGCGCCAGCAGCCAAGGTGTCCGGGGCACAGATACGCAGTATTTT.

This clone was seen more than once but under ten times. This sequence joins TRBV9 and TRBJ1-1, with a weak D call TRBD1 (6 bases). This CDR3 has 16 amino acids. V shed 0 bases and J shed 1 base, with 13 bases lying between them. The germline V gene has CDR1 SGDLS and CDR2 YYNGEE. In DNA form, the CDR3 reads TGTGCCAGCAGCGTAGAAGCGACAGGAGCGAACACTGAAGCTTTCTTT. Amino acid sequence: CASSVEATGANTEAFF.

CDR3 nucleotide sequence: TGTGCCTGGAGCCCGACAGTCATGAACACTGAAGCTTTCTTT. It encodes CAWSPTVMNTEAFF. The chain joins TRBV30 to TRBJ1-1; a weak D match, TRBD1 (5 bases). The CDR3 is 14 amino acids. Germline V gene sequence: CDR1 GTSNPN, CDR2 SVGIG (reference sequence). V was clipped by 3 bases and J by 0 bases, with 11 bases between them. The entire variable domain, with the rest obtained from reference TRBV30 and TRBJ1-1, is as follows: SQTIHQWPATLVQPVGSPLSLECTVEGTSNPNLYWYRQAAGRGLQLLFYSVGIGQISSEVPQNLSASRPQDRQFILSSKKLLLSDSGFYLCAWSPTVMNTEAFFGQGTRLTVV.

The table lists this clone with a few counts. V is TRBV3-1 (or the pseudogene TRBV3-2) and J is TRBJ1-2; 7 bases are shared with TRBD1. CDR3 length: 16 amino acids. Germline loops: CDR1 LGHDT, CDR2 YNNKEL (reference sequence). Germline trimming cut 5 bases from V and 4 bases from J; bases unmatched to any gene: 13. The CDR3 region has the DNA TGTGCCAGCAGCAAAAGGGACAGTAAAGTTCTCTATGGCTACACCTTC. This sequence encodes CASSKRDSKVLYGYTF.

The gene calls are TRBV5-8 and TRBJ1-2, with D unresolved. This CDR3 has 14 residues. V lost 0 bases and J 3 bases, leaving 9 bases between the germline ends. Germline CDR1 and CDR2: SGHTS and YDEGEE. The CDR3 protein is CASSLVIQHYGYTF. CDR3 nucleotide sequence: TGTGCCAGCAGCTTGGTAATACAGCACTATGGCTACACCTTC.

V and J are TRBV9 and TRBJ2-2; possibly TRBD1 for D (5 bases). Trimming shortened V by 0 bases and J by 4 bases, and 7 bases separated the two germline ends. CDR1 and CDR2 from the germline V gene are SGDLS and YYNGEE. CDR3 length equals 14 residues. CDR3 nucleotides: TGTGCCAGCAGCGTAGTTCAGGGCACCGGGGAGCTGTTTTTT. Translation: CASSVVQGTGELFF.

The chain couples TRBV7-3 to TRBJ1-2; D remains unclear. In germline, CDR1 is SGHTA, CDR2 FQGTGA. V was pared by 2 bases and J by 4 bases, with 8 bases between. The CDR3 consists of 13 residues. The DNA of the CDR3 is TGTGCCAGCAGCTTATGCGTATTCTATGGCTACACCTTC. Translation: CASSLCVFYGYTF.

This chain uses TRBV5-1 with TRBJ2-3; D perhaps matches TRBD1 (7 bases). From germline, CDR1 is SGHRS and CDR2 YFSETQ. The CDR3 length is 15 residues. V was shortened by 2 bases and J by 4 bases, with 14 bases between the two germline ends. CDR3: CASSFSGGGADTQYF. The CDR3 bases are TGCGCCAGCAGCTTTAGTGGAGGGGGCGCAGATACGCAGTATTTT.